Described below is a single T cell receptor (beta chain) sequence and its context. Its specificity is unknown. The TCR beta libraries were generated through quantitative 5'-RACE incorporating molecular barcodes. TCRdb re-called the 5' RACE reads with MiXCR, one entry per CDR3 protein. This sample has around 90,000 distinct CDR3 sequences, with around 26% found just once. This sample is part of a study of CD8 T cells in ankylosing spondylitis. Study-wide findings and caveats: Existing reports had already noted some motif variants in reactive arthritis synovial fluid and blood. Reportedly, disease-linked clones are significantly enriched in ankylosing spondylitis patients' matched synovial fluid. Disease-linked clones displayed a CD8+ phenotype and appeared relatively rarely in peripheral blood.

Germline CDR1 reads SGHRS; CDR2 reads YFSETQ. The CDR3 is made up of 14 amino acids. Trimming cost V 4 bases and J 5 bases, with 13 bases left between them. The rearrangement links TRBV5-1 to TRBJ2-1; tentatively, D is TRBD1 (6 bases). Sequenced material: blood, either unsorted or a sorted T cell fraction (not recorded which). This TCR was recovered from a male donor with ankylosing spondylitis or in good health (not recorded which). CDR3 amino acids: CASSPGQRDNEQFF. The CDR3 nucleotides read TGCGCCAGCAGCCCCGGACAGAGAGACAATGAGCAGTTCTTC.